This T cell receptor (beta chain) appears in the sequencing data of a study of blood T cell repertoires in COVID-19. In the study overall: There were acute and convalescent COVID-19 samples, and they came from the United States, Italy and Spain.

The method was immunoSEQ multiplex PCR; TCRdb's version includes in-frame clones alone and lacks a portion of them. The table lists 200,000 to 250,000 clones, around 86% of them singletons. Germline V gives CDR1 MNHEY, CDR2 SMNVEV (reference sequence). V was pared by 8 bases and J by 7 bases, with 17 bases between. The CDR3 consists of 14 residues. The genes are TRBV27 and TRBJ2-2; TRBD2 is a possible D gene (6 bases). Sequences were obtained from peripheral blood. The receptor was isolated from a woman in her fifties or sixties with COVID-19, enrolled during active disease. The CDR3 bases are TGTGCCAGCGCCCCGATGGGAGGAAACGGGGAGCTGTTTTTT. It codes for CASAPMGGNGELFF.